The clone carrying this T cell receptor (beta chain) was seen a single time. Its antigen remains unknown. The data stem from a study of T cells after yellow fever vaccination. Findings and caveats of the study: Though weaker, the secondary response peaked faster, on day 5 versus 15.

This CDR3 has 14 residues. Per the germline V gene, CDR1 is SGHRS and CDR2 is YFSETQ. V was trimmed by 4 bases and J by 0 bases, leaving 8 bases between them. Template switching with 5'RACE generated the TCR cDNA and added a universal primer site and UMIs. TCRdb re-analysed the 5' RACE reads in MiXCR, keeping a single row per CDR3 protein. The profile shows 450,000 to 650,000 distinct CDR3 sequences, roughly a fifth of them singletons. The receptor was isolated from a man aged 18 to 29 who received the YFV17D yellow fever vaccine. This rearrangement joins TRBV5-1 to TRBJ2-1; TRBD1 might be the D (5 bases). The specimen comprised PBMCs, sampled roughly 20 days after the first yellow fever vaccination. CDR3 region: CASSKDSSYNEQFF. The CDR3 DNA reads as TGCGCCAGCAGCAAAGACAGCTCCTACAATGAGCAGTTCTTC. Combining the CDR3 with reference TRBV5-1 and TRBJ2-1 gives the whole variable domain KAGVTQTPRYLIKTRGQQVTLSCSPISGHRSVSWYQQTPGQGLQFLFEYFSETQRNKGNFPGRFSGRQFSNSRSEMNVSTLELGDSALYLCASSKDSSYNEQFFGPGTRLTVL.